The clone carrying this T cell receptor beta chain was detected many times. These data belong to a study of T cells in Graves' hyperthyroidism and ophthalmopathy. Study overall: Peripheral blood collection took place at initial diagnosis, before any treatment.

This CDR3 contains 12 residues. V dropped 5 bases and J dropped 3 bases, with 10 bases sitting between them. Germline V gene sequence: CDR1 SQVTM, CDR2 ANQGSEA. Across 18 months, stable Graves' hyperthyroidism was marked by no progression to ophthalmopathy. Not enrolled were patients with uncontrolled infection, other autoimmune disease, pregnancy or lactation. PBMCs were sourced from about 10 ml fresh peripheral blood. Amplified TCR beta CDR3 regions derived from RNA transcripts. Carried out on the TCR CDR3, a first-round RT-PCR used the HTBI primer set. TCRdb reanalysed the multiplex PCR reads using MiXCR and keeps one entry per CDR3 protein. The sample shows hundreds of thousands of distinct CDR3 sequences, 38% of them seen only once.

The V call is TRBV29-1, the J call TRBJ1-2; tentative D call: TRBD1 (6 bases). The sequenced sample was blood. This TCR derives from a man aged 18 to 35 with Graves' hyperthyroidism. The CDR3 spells CSVKQGDYGYTF. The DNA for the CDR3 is TGCAGCGTTAAACAGGGAGACTATGGCTACACCTTC.